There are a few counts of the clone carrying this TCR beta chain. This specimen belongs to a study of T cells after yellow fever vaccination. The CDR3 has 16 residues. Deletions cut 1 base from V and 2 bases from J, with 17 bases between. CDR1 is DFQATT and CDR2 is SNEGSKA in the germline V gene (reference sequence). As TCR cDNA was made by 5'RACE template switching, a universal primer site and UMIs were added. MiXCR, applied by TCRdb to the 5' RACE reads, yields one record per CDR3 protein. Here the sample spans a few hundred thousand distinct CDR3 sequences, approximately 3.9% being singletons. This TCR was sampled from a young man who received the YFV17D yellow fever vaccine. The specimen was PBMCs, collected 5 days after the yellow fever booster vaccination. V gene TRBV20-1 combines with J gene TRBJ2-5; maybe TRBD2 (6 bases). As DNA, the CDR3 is TGCAGTGCTAGAGGGACCCCTGGCGGGGCACAAGAGACCCAGTACTTC. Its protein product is CSARGTPGGAQETQYF.